This T cell receptor (beta chain) was recovered during a study of blood T cells in healthy people across ages. Study results and limitations: The lack of PBMC sorting stopped any conclusive naive versus antigen-experienced comparison. Diversity of TCR beta correlated strongly with naive T cell percentage. The study lacked donor CMV status, which possibly confounded expanded clonotype changes.

The CDR3 is 15 amino acids. Germline CDR1 and CDR2: SGHTA and FQGNSA. V was clipped by 2 bases and J by 8 bases; unmatched bases: 7. To note about this clonotype: Its cognate antigen is unknown.

A sample-barcoded 5' primer and a J-beta primer mix were used in a second PCR of about 6 to 11 cycles. Sequencing yielded, for each sample, at least 2.5 million paired-end reads carrying CDR3. TCRdb re-called the 5' RACE reads through MiXCR, storing one row per CDR3 protein. The repertoire holds about a million distinct CDR3 sequences, with roughly 48% as singletons. The TCR was taken from a man younger than 45 in good health. The chain carries TRBV7-2 and TRBJ1-2; 11 bases are a match to TRBD1. Input material: blood. The CDR3 DNA follows: TGTGCCAGCAGCTTATTTGGACAGGGGGCTGGGGGCTACACCTTC. Translating gives CASSLFGQGAGGYTF.